Below are 17 T cell receptor beta chains sequenced from a single sample in a study of T cells after yellow fever vaccination. A single record per CDR3 protein comes from TCRdb applying MiXCR to the 5' RACE reads. The sample consists of approximately 610,000 distinct CDR3 sequences, about a sixth of them appearing once. The starting material was PBMCs, obtained more than 4 days after the first yellow fever vaccination. These TCRs come from a man aged 18 to 35 who received the YFV17D yellow fever vaccine.

Many counts were recorded for this clonotype. The chain uses TRBV5-1 and TRBJ2-1, with 9 bases identical to TRBD2. Per the germline V gene, CDR1 is SGHRS and CDR2 is YFSETQ. CDR3 length: 15 amino acids. Germline trimming cut 0 bases from V and 4 bases from J; bases unmatched to any gene: 2. CDR3 nucleotide sequence: TGCGCCAGCAGCTTGGGGCGGGGGGGATACAATGAGCAGTTCTTC. It is translated as CASSLGRGGYNEQFF.

This clonotype has a single count. In nucleotides, the CDR3 is TGTGCCAGCAGACCGCGGGGGGGGTCGGATACGCAGTATTTT. This codes for CASRPRGGSDTQYF. The chain has TRBV7-2 and TRBJ2-3; 9 nucleotides line up with TRBD2. Germline-derived CDR1 and CDR2 are SGHTA and FQGNSA. The CDR3 has 14 amino acids. The ends lost 6 bases at V and 6 bases at J; junction bases unmatched: 7.

Only a few counts were recorded for this clonotype. The CDR3 region has the DNA TGTGCCAGCAGTTTCGTAACAGGGAATAGCAATCAGCCCCAGCATTTT. Translating gives CASSFVTGNSNQPQHF. The chain recombines TRBV27 with TRBJ1-5, with D perhaps TRBD1 (6 bases). The length of the CDR3 is 16 residues. V was cut by 3 bases and J by 0 bases, with 12 bases left in between. Germline V gene sequence: CDR1 MNHEY, CDR2 SMNVEV (reference sequence).

This clonotype was seen a handful of times. The V gene is TRBV19, the J gene TRBJ2-2, with 7 bases identical to TRBD1. The germline gives CDR1 LNHDA, CDR2 SQIVND (reference sequence). The V segment lost 7 bases and the J segment 0 bases; nucleotides outside the gene matches: 14. This CDR3 comprises 18 residues. As DNA, the CDR3 is TGTGCCAGTAACTACCGAATATCGACAGGGACGAACACCGGGGAGCTGTTTTTT. It translates to CASNYRISTGTNTGELFF. Based on the CDR3 plus reference TRBV19 and TRBJ2-2, the full variable domain is DGGITQSPKYLFRKEGQNVTLSCEQNLNHDAMYWYRQDPGQGLRLIYYSQIVNDFQKGDIAEGYSVSREKKESFPLTVTSAQKNPTAFYLCASNYRISTGTNTGELFFGEGSRLTVL.

This sequence joins TRBV29-1 and TRBJ2-1; 7 nucleotides match TRBD1. Per germline, CDR1 SQVTM and CDR2 ANQGSEA. V lost 0 bases and J lost 2; bases outside the gene matches: 13. The CDR3 is made up of 18 amino acids. CDR3 DNA sequence: TGCAGCGTTGAAGATATAGCCGGGGCAGGGGGACCCTACAATGAGCAGTTCTTC. It specifies CSVEDIAGAGGPYNEQFF.

This sequence joins TRBV11-2 and TRBJ2-7; the match to TRBD2 covers 7 bases. V shed 2 bases and J 0 bases; nucleotides not matched to a gene: 7. Germline loops: CDR1 SGHAT, CDR2 FQNNGV. This CDR3 comprises 16 residues. The CDR3: CASSLSGLADSYEQYV. In DNA form, the CDR3 reads TGTGCCAGCAGCTTATCGGGGCTAGCGGACTCCTACGAGCAGTACGTC.

The genes are TRBV11-3 and TRBJ1-1; no clear D. Germline CDR1 and CDR2: SGHNT and YENEEA. Trimming shortened V by 3 bases and J by 4 bases, and 9 bases separated the two germline ends. The CDR3 has 13 residues. The CDR3 is CASSFSEVTEAFF. CDR3 DNA: TGTGCCAGCAGCTTCAGTGAAGTCACTGAAGCTTTCTTT. The full variable domain, completed using reference TRBV11-3 and TRBJ1-1, is EAGVVQSPRYKIIEKKQPVAFWCNPISGHNTLYWYLQNLGQGPELLIRYENEEAVDDSQLPKDRFSAERLKGVDSTLKIQPAELGDSAVYLCASSFSEVTEAFFGQGTRLTVV.

V gene TRBV12-3 or TRBV12-4 combines with J gene TRBJ2-1; the D gene is possibly TRBD1 (5 bases). V lost 4 bases and J lost 8, with 12 bases in between. The CDR3 totals 13 residues. CDR3 sequence reads: CASSYAGLDEQFF. As DNA, the CDR3 is TGTGCCAGCAGTTACGCAGGGTTAGATGAGCAGTTCTTC.

CDR3 nucleotide sequence: TGTGCCAGCAGCTCAAGCGGGGGGGCCCTTGAGACCCAGTACTTC. Its translation: CASSSSGGALETQYF. The gene calls are TRBV6-1 and TRBJ2-5, with 10 bases matching TRBD2. This CDR3 has 15 residues. CDR1 is MNHNS and CDR2 is SASEGT in the germline V gene. J was trimmed by 5 bases and V by 6 bases; bases with no gene match: 9.

This clonotype was counted a few times. The chain recombines TRBV7-9 with TRBJ1-5; unclear D gene. Trimming left V 2 bases short and J 7 bases short, with 6 bases between. CDR1 and CDR2 from the germline V gene are SEHNR and FQNEAQ (reference sequence). The CDR3 is made up of 12 amino acids. The CDR3 reads CASSLSEQPQHF. CDR3 coding DNA: TGTGCCAGCAGCTTATCAGAACAGCCCCAGCATTTT.

This chain joins TRBV12-3 or TRBV12-4 and TRBJ2-2; D possibly corresponds to TRBD1 (6 bases). The CDR3 spans 16 residues. Trimming left V 5 bases short and J 3 bases short, with 16 bases between. CDR3 DNA: TGTGCCAGCAGTCCAATTACAGGGCCGGACACCGGGGAGCTGTTTTTT. This encodes CASSPITGPDTGELFF.

V and J are TRBV7-9 and TRBJ2-5; D remains ambiguous. V lost 5 bases to trimming and J lost 5 bases, with 15 bases between them. The germline CDR1 and CDR2 sequences are SEHNR and FQNEAQ (reference sequence). The CDR3 covers 14 residues. The CDR3, as DNA: TGTGCCAGCAGCCCCGGCCTAGTACGTGAGACCCAGTACTTC. It translates to CASSPGLVRETQYF.

This clonotype occurred a few times. The chain employs TRBV12-3 or TRBV12-4 and TRBJ2-6; 7 bases match TRBD1. CDR3 length equals 19 residues. V was pared by 7 bases and J by 0 bases, with 15 bases of the junction left unmatched. The CDR3 coding sequence is TGTGCCAGCACCCATAGCCCGGGACAGTTATTCTCTGGGGCCAACGTCCTGACTTTC. Its protein is CASTHSPGQLFSGANVLTF.

This chain links TRBV27 with TRBJ1-5; weak D call: TRBD1 (6 bases). The CDR3 loop spans 16 amino acids. From germline, CDR1 is MNHEY and CDR2 SMNVEV (reference sequence). Trimming pared 9 bases from V and 2 bases from J, leaving 20 bases between. CDR3 region: CARRPQGRGGNQPQHF. The DNA for the CDR3 is TGTGCCAGGCGCCCACAGGGACGAGGGGGCAATCAGCCCCAGCATTTT.

A few counts support this clonotype. The CDR3 DNA reads as TGTGCCAGCAGTTACACCTACACTGAAGCTTTCTTT. It codes for CASSYTYTEAFF. The chain joins TRBV6-2 or TRBV6-3 to TRBJ1-1, with unresolved D. Germline assignment: CDR1 MNHEY and CDR2 SVGEGT. The CDR3 spans 12 residues. Trimming cost V 2 bases and J 3 bases, with 4 bases left between them.

This clonotype was seen more than once but under ten times. The chain combines TRBV7-6 with TRBJ1-1; tentatively, D is TRBD1 (5 bases). Per the germline V gene, CDR1 is SGHVS and CDR2 is FNYEAQ. V shed 7 bases and J shed 3 bases, with 12 bases lying between them. This CDR3 has 13 residues. The CDR3 spells CASTLRGDTEAFF. The CDR3 DNA is TGTGCCAGCACCCTTAGAGGGGACACTGAAGCTTTCTTT.

The sample holds a few counts of this clonotype. This chain's CDR3 is CASNEGTTRGTQYF. CDR3 coding DNA: TGTGCCAGCAACGAAGGGACTACGAGAGGGACCCAGTACTTC. The gene calls are TRBV7-2 and TRBJ2-5; 7 nucleotides line up with TRBD2. V gave up 7 bases and J gave up 7 bases; unmatched junction bases: 12. This CDR3 comprises 14 residues. Germline CDR1 and CDR2: SGHTA and FQGNSA.